One and the same sample provided the 15 T cell receptor beta chains below, sequenced in a study of cytomegalovirus exposure and HLA in healthy donors. PCR amplification relied on 60 Vbeta primers (plus 13 Jbeta primers). Some clones are missing from TCRdb's copy, which holds only in-frame ones; the method was immunoSEQ multiplex PCR. In the table there are 150,000 to 200,000 clones, 70% to 80% of which are singletons. Sequenced: PBMCs. Receptors were obtained from a man aged 18-30 years in good health and CMV-seropositive.

Turning to this clone: At one of its ends the junction is not consistent with the germline gene, which may arise from a read error. This sequence joins TRBV7-3 and TRBJ2-1; 7 bases line up with TRBD1. CDR3 length equals 14 residues. Germline CDR1 reads SGHTA; CDR2 reads FQGTGA. CDR3: CASSLTRGPNEQFF. The CDR3 DNA is TGTGCCAGCAGCCTAACAAGGGGGCCCAATGAGCAGTTCTTC.

This clone was seen only once. The V and J genes are TRBV6-6 and TRBJ1-2; D remains ambiguous. Germline V CDR1 and CDR2: MNHNY, SVGAGI (reference sequence). Between the trimmed V and J ends, which lost 5 bases and 7 bases, there was a span of 20 bases. This CDR3 has 15 amino acids. CDR3 loop: CASSQARQAFGGYTF. In DNA, the CDR3 is TGTGCCAGCAGTCAAGCCAGGCAGGCTTTTGGTGGCTACACCTTC.

This chain joins TRBV19 and TRBJ2-7, with a tentative D call TRBD2 (6 bases). Germline CDR1 reads LNHDA; CDR2 reads SQIVND (reference sequence). V was shortened by 4 bases and J by 0 bases, with 10 bases between the two germline ends. The CDR3 is made up of 14 amino acids. CDR3 sequence reads: CASSNIAVSYEQYF. The CDR3 DNA reads TGTGCCAGTAGTAATATAGCGGTCTCCTACGAGCAGTACTTC. The complete variable domain, with remaining parts taken from reference TRBV19 and TRBJ2-7, reads DGGITQSPKYLFRKEGQNVTLSCEQNLNHDAMYWYRQDPGQGLRLIYYSQIVNDFQKGDIAEGYSVSREKKESFPLTVTSAQKNPTAFYLCASSNIAVSYEQYFGPGTRLTVT.

The chain carries TRBV27 and TRBJ1-2; D gene uncertain. The CDR3 covers 13 residues. V lost 5 bases and J 0 bases, leaving 7 bases between the germline ends. In germline, CDR1 is MNHEY, CDR2 SMNVEV (reference sequence). CDR3 sequence (DNA): TGTGCCAGCAGTCTTACAGCTAACTATGGCTACACCTTC. Protein: CASSLTANYGYTF.

This clone was counted once. V is TRBV5-1 and J is TRBJ2-7, with TRBD2 matching 10 bases. CDR1 is SGHRS and CDR2 is YFSETQ in the germline V gene. The CDR3 spans 15 residues. J lost 4 bases, V lost 0 bases, and 4 bases had no gene match. The CDR3 loop reads CASSLATSGVYEQYF. The DNA for the CDR3 is TGCGCCAGCAGCTTGGCCACTAGCGGGGTTTACGAGCAGTACTTC.

CDR3 amino acids: CASSGTGYTDTQYF. CDR3 coding DNA: TGTGCCAGCAGCGGGACAGGGTACACAGATACGCAGTATTTT. The chain has TRBV11-1 and TRBJ2-3; TRBD1 matches at 9 bases. The CDR3 runs to 14 residues. After removal of 5 bases from V and 2 bases from J, the junction contained 2 bases not matched to a gene. CDR1 is SGHAT, CDR2 FQDESV, per germline (reference sequence).

V is TRBV5-1 and J is TRBJ1-1; 7 bases align to TRBD1. J lost 1 base, V lost 4 bases, and 7 bases had no gene match. CDR3 size: 15 residues. Per the germline V gene, CDR1 is SGHRS and CDR2 is YFSETQ. CDR3 sequence reads: CASSLGGQENTEAFF. Here the CDR3 DNA reads TGCGCCAGCAGCCTGGGCGGACAGGAGAACACTGAAGCTTTCTTT.

The V and J genes are TRBV5-1 and TRBJ2-1, with 8 bases that match TRBD1. The CDR3 sequence is 16 residues long. With 0 bases clipped from V and 5 bases from J, the junction kept 7 bases outside the gene matches. CDR1 is SGHRS and CDR2 is YFSETQ in the germline V gene. CDR3 loop: CASSLATGDPNNEQFF. The DNA for the CDR3 is TGCGCCAGCAGCTTGGCGACAGGGGACCCTAACAATGAGCAGTTCTTC.

This chain joins TRBV27 and TRBJ2-7, with TRBD2 as a possible D gene (5 bases). Germline-derived CDR1 and CDR2 are MNHEY and SMNVEV (reference sequence). V shed 3 bases and J shed 4 bases, with 10 bases lying between them. This CDR3 region has 13 residues. The CDR3 DNA reads TGTGCCAGCAGTTTCGGGAAGTTGTACGAGCAGTACTTC. Protein: CASSFGKLYEQYF.

V gene TRBV27 combines with J gene TRBJ2-7, with TRBD2 identical over 10 bases. V lost 3 bases, J lost 2 bases, and 7 bases stayed unmatched. The CDR3 is 16 residues long. Germline CDR1 and CDR2: MNHEY and SMNVEV (reference sequence). The CDR3 DNA reads as TGTGCCAGCAGTTTTTCACTAGCGGGATCGGCCTACGAGCAGTACTTC. This gives the protein CASSFSLAGSAYEQYF.

The chain uses TRBV9 and TRBJ2-7; D might be TRBD1 (6 bases). V gave up 4 bases and J gave up 3 bases, with 14 bases separating them. CDR1 and CDR2 (germline): SGDLS, YYNGEE. This CDR3 spans 14 amino acids. The CDR3 coding sequence is TGTGCCAGCAGCCCAGTGGGGGACATCTACGAGCAGTACTTC. Translating gives CASSPVGDIYEQYF.

Regarding this clone: The CDR3 does not end in the conserved phenylalanine or tryptophan, so this is likely a read error. The genes are TRBV27 and TRBJ1-6; TRBD1 matches at 8 bases. The CDR3 totals 15 residues. Germline loops: CDR1 MNHEY, CDR2 SMNVEV (reference sequence). J was trimmed by 5 bases and V by 6 bases; bases with no gene match: 6. Here the CDR3 DNA reads TGTGCCAGCAGGGACAGGGATCTGAATAATTCACCCCTCCACCTT. As protein: CASRDRDLNNSPLHL.

The CDR3 loop is CAWRGMTGKLYEQYF. The CDR3 nucleotides are TGTGCCTGGAGGGGAATGACAGGGAAGCTATACGAGCAGTACTTC. This chain connects TRBV30 to TRBJ2-7, with 7 bases that match TRBD1. This CDR3 is 15 amino acids long. J lost 4 bases, V lost 3 bases, and 12 bases had no gene match. Germline values: CDR1 GTSNPN, CDR2 SVGIG (reference sequence).

This chain joins TRBV10-3 and TRBJ1-3; TRBD1 agrees at 9 bases. Germline V gives CDR1 ENHRY, CDR2 SYGVKD. V lost 11 bases to trimming and J lost 0 bases; unmatched junction nucleotides: 8. The CDR3 loop spans 15 amino acids. The CDR3 nucleotides are TGTGCCCTCCGACAGGGGGAAACCTCTGGAAACACCATATATTTT. It yields the protein CALRQGETSGNTIYF.

This rearrangement joins TRBV20-1 to TRBJ1-2; weak D call: TRBD1 (5 bases). From germline, CDR1 is DFQATT and CDR2 SNEGSKA (reference sequence). The CDR3 contains 10 residues. V was trimmed by 6 bases and J by 8 bases, leaving 10 bases between them. As DNA, the CDR3 is TGCAGTGCCGCCGGGGGGGGCTACACCTTC. Its translation: CSAAGGGYTF.